This TCR beta chain was sequenced for a study of control samples from healthy donors and cancer patients. Clones were read by immunoSEQ multiplex PCR, and TCRdb kept only the in-frame ones, dropping some. The sample lists more than 100,000 clones; around 90% were seen once. Germline CDR1 reads SGHRS; CDR2 reads YFSETQ. The V and J ends lost 0 bases and 4 bases, in that order; junction bases with no gene match: 1. The CDR3 length is 15 residues. The specimen sequenced was blood. The receptor was isolated from a man between 18 and 35 years old in good health. The rearrangement uses TRBV5-1 and TRBJ2-3; 11 nucleotides match TRBD2. The CDR3 bases are TGCGCCAGCAGCTTGGAACTAGCGGGAGCAGATACGCAGTATTTT. Residues: CASSLELAGADTQYF.